The 31 T cell receptor beta chains below all came from one sample that was sequenced in a study of T cells in Graves' hyperthyroidism and ophthalmopathy. From RNA transcripts, TCR beta CDR3 regions were amplified. RT-PCR in the first round (using the HTBI primer set) targeted the TCR CDR3. TCRdb used MiXCR to reprocess the multiplex PCR reads, holding one entry per CDR3 protein. The table includes fewer than 350,000 distinct CDR3 sequences, 13% detected once. Sequencing input: blood. The receptors here all came from a woman aged 30 to 39 with Graves' hyperthyroidism that later progressed to Graves' ophthalmopathy.

This clonotype was detected ten times or more. The V gene is TRBV3-1, the J gene TRBJ2-3, with 8 positions matching TRBD2. CDR3 length: 14 amino acids. The J segment lost 3 bases and the V segment lost 7 bases, leaving 6 bases of the junction unmatched. Per the germline V gene, CDR1 is LGHDT and CDR2 is YNNKEL (reference sequence). The CDR3 nucleotides read TGTGCCAGCAAAGCGGGAGTGGGGACAGATACGCAGTATTTT. Its translation: CASKAGVGTDTQYF.

About this clonotype itself: A much larger clone lies one base from this, so it may be a read error. The chain uses TRBV28 and TRBJ2-7; D unclear. Germline lookup yields CDR1 MDHEN and CDR2 SYDVKM. V lost 10 bases to trimming and J lost 1 base, with 14 bases between them. This CDR3 has 13 residues. CDR3 sequence (DNA): TGTGCCATTACCCACTCCATATCCTACGAGCAGTACTTC. It yields the protein CAITHSISYEQYF. Drawing the rest from reference TRBV28 and TRBJ2-7, the complete variable domain is DVKVTQSSRYLVKRTGEKVFLECVQDMDHENMFWYRQDPGLGLRLIYFSYDVKMKEKGDIPEGYSVSREKKERFSLILESASTNQTSMYLCAITHSISYEQYFGPGTRLTVT.

This chain joins TRBV7-3 and TRBJ2-3, with TRBD2 matching 16 bases. The germline gives CDR1 SGHTA, CDR2 FQGTGA. This CDR3 has 17 amino acids. The junction had 6 bases not matched to a gene; V was cut back by 3 bases and J by 6 bases. In DNA, the CDR3 is TGTGCCAGCAGCTTCGGGACTAGCGGGAGGGCGCGGGATACGCAGTATTTT. Translation: CASSFGTSGRARDTQYF.

V usage is TRBV7-2 and J usage is TRBJ2-7; possibly TRBD2 for D (5 bases). Trimming shortened V by 5 bases and J by 5 bases, and 16 bases separated the two germline ends. The germline gives CDR1 SGHTA, CDR2 FQGNSA. This CDR3 spans 14 amino acids. The CDR3 DNA reads TGTGCCAGCAGCCAGGCCGGGGTATCCCACGAGCAGTACTTC. It is translated as CASSQAGVSHEQYF.

This clonotype has a count of ten or more. This chain connects TRBV5-1 to TRBJ2-1; no reliable D call. CDR1 and CDR2 (germline): SGHRS, YFSETQ. The length of the CDR3 is 17 residues. Trimming left V 0 bases short and J 4 bases short, with 17 bases between. CDR3 sequence (DNA): TGCGCCAGCAGCTTGGAGGGCCTTCCCTCAGGATACAATGAGCAGTTCTTC. This codes for CASSLEGLPSGYNEQFF.

This clonotype appeared many times. This chain links TRBV3-1 with TRBJ2-7; tentative D call: TRBD2 (5 bases). With 0 bases removed from V and 3 bases from J, the gap between germline ends came to 15 bases. Germline assignment: CDR1 LGHDT and CDR2 YNNKEL (reference sequence). This CDR3 contains 16 residues. The DNA of the CDR3 is TGTGCCAGCAGCCAAGACCGCCGGGAAGGCGACTACGAGCAGTACTTC. It is translated as CASSQDRREGDYEQYF.

This clonotype has ten or more counts. The chain combines TRBV20-1 with TRBJ1-2; 7 nucleotides align to TRBD1. The CDR3 is 14 amino acids. Germline CDR1 is DFQATT and CDR2 is SNEGSKA (reference sequence). Losses at the gene ends were 3 bases for V and 4 bases for J; bases not matched to a gene: 8. The CDR3 sequence: CSASYGTASYGYTF. The CDR3 DNA is TGCAGTGCTAGCTACGGGACAGCGAGCTATGGCTACACCTTC.

Ten or more counts support this clonotype. The gene calls are TRBV27 and TRBJ2-1; 10 nucleotides line up with TRBD2. From germline, CDR1 is MNHEY and CDR2 SMNVEV (reference sequence). Germline trimming cut 4 bases from V and 2 bases from J; bases unmatched to any gene: 2. The CDR3 sequence is 15 residues long. The CDR3 nucleotides read TGTGCCAGCAGTTCCCTAGCGGGAGCCTACAATGAGCAGTTCTTC. Translation: CASSSLAGAYNEQFF.

This clonotype was seen at least ten times. The chain couples TRBV2 to TRBJ2-7, with no clear D. Trimming left V 10 bases short and J 0 bases short, with 13 bases between. Germline V lookup: CDR1 SNHLY, CDR2 FYNNEI. The length of the CDR3 is 13 residues. The CDR3 region is CAKSGQNSYEQYF. In DNA form, the CDR3 reads TGTGCCAAAAGTGGTCAGAACTCCTACGAGCAGTACTTC.

This clonotype was counted at least ten times. The chain combines TRBV7-9 with TRBJ2-3; D may be TRBD1 (6 bases). V was clipped by 5 bases and J by 0 bases, with 18 bases between them. The CDR3 spans 17 residues. Per the germline V gene, CDR1 is SEHNR and CDR2 is FQNEAQ (reference sequence). CDR3 nucleotides: TGTGCCAGCAGCCCGCCTCGGACAGATTTTAGCACAGATACGCAGTATTTT. Translated: CASSPPRTDFSTDTQYF. The entire variable domain, with the rest obtained from reference TRBV7-9 and TRBJ2-3, is as follows: DTGVSQNPRHKITKRGQNVTFRCDPISEHNRLYWYRQTLGQGPEFLTYFQNEAQLEKSRLLSDRFSAERPKGSFSTLEIQRTEQGDSAMYLCASSPPRTDFSTDTQYFGPGTRLTVL.

Turning to this clonotype: One base away lies a much larger clone, so this may be a sequencing read error. Since the CDR3 does not end with the conserved phenylalanine or tryptophan, this likely comes from a read error. The rearrangement joins TRBV18 to TRBJ2-7; D is perhaps TRBD1 or TRBD2 (5 bases each). Germline assignment: CDR1 KGHSH and CDR2 LQKENI. The ends were cut back, 4 bases at V and 0 bases at J, with 19 bases in the middle. The CDR3 runs to 17 residues. CDR3 amino acids: CASSRGYTRGSSYEQYS. CDR3 in DNA: TGTGCCAGCTCACGGGGGTACACCCGGGGTAGCTCCTACGAGCAGTACTCC.

This clonotype was seen ten or more times. The chain is built from TRBV28 and TRBJ2-1; 9 bases match TRBD1. The CDR3 consists of 15 residues. Trimming removed 6 bases from V and 4 bases from J; junction bases left unmatched: 7. The V gene's germline CDR1 is MDHEN and CDR2 SYDVKM. The CDR3 reads CASSLGGQGYNEQFF. The CDR3, as DNA: TGTGCCAGCAGCTTAGGGGGACAGGGTTACAATGAGCAGTTCTTC.

This clonotype showed up many times. The chain is built from TRBV6-1 and TRBJ2-7; TRBD1 matches at 11 bases. The germline V gene has CDR1 MNHNS and CDR2 SASEGT. The CDR3 is made up of 15 amino acids. J was trimmed by 4 bases and V by 6 bases; bases with no gene match: 8. The CDR3 DNA is TGTGCCAGCAGCCCGGGACAGGGGGTAAGATACGAGCAGTACTTC. This translates into CASSPGQGVRYEQYF.

This chain links TRBV30 with TRBJ2-3; unclear D gene. Trimming removed 8 bases from V and 5 bases from J, with 14 bases in between. CDR1 is GTSNPN and CDR2 is SVGIG in the germline V gene (reference sequence). CDR3 length: 12 amino acids. The CDR3 DNA sequence: TGTGCCCCCAGCGAGTGGGGAGATACGCAGTATTTT. The encoded protein is CAPSEWGDTQYF.

This chain connects TRBV19 to TRBJ1-5; TRBD1 might be the D (5 bases). Germline V gene sequence: CDR1 LNHDA, CDR2 SQIVND (reference sequence). This CDR3 contains 18 residues. The V end was cut by 4 bases, the J end by 3 bases, with 22 bases between. The CDR3 nucleotides read TGTGCCAGTAGTACGTATCGTACCAGGGTAGGGGACAATCAGCCCCAGCATTTT. Translating gives CASSTYRTRVGDNQPQHF.

DNA for the CDR3: TGTGCCAGTAGGGACTCGAGGGAAGATACGCAGTATTTT. This sequence encodes CASRDSREDTQYF. The chain uses TRBV19 and TRBJ2-3, with TRBD2 as a possible D gene (5 bases). Germline V gene sequence: CDR1 LNHDA, CDR2 SQIVND (reference sequence). The CDR3 has 13 residues. The germline V and J ends were trimmed by 6 bases and 5 bases, with 12 bases remaining between them.

This clonotype was picked up many times. This rearrangement joins TRBV5-6 to TRBJ2-1, with D unresolved. This CDR3 contains 15 residues. From germline, CDR1 is SGHDT and CDR2 YYEEEE. V shed 4 bases and J shed 0 bases, with 11 bases lying between them. The CDR3 spells CASSPTPSSYNEQFF. In DNA form, the CDR3 reads TGTGCCAGCAGCCCCACCCCGAGCTCCTACAATGAGCAGTTCTTC.

This clonotype has at least ten counts. The chain links TRBV7-2 to TRBJ2-5; a weak D match, TRBD2 (5 bases). Trimming stripped 1 base from V and 3 bases from J, with 15 bases between. This CDR3 has 16 amino acids. CDR1 SGHTA and CDR2 FQGNSA come from the germline V gene. The CDR3 nucleotides read TGTGCCAGCAGCTTAGAAGTGGCGGGCCGGAAAGAGACCCAGTACTTC. It encodes CASSLEVAGRKETQYF. Using reference TRBV7-2 and TRBJ2-5 for the parts outside the CDR3, the full variable domain is GAGVSQSPSNKVTEKGKDVELRCDPISGHTALYWYRQSLGQGLEFLIYFQGNSAPDKSGLPSDRFSAERTGGSVSTLTIQRTQQEDSAVYLCASSLEVAGRKETQYFGPGTRLLVL.

This clonotype showed up many times. CDR3 in DNA: TGTGCCAGCAGTTTCGAATTTTCGGGCCTAGCGATTAGACGCACAGATACGCAGTATTTT. Its translation: CASSFEFSGLAIRRTDTQYF. V and J are TRBV28 and TRBJ2-3; the D gene is possibly TRBD2 (6 bases). Trimming removed 3 bases from V and 1 base from J, with 26 bases in between. Per the germline V gene, CDR1 is MDHEN and CDR2 is SYDVKM. The CDR3 runs to 20 residues.

This clonotype has at least ten counts. V and J are TRBV6-1 and TRBJ2-7; D call uncertain. The length of the CDR3 is 13 residues. The ends were cut back, 2 bases at V and 7 bases at J, with 12 bases in the middle. From germline, CDR1 is MNHNS and CDR2 SASEGT. CDR3 DNA sequence: TGTGCCAGCAGTGAAAGATCGGCCTGGGAGCAGTACTTC. Translated, it gives CASSERSAWEQYF.

At least ten counts were recorded for this clonotype. V is TRBV11-2 and J is TRBJ2-7, with D perhaps TRBD1 (6 bases). Trimming took 7 bases from V and 2 from J, leaving 15 bases between them. The CDR3 consists of 14 residues. Looked up from germline, CDR1 is SGHAT and CDR2 is FQNNGV. Written as DNA, the CDR3 is TGTGCCAGCACCCCGACAGGCGCCACCTACGAGCAGTACTTC. Amino acids: CASTPTGATYEQYF.

This clonotype was picked up many times. The genes are TRBV7-9 and TRBJ2-7; D gene unclear. Germline CDR1 reads SEHNR; CDR2 reads FQNEAQ (reference sequence). Trimming shortened V by 2 bases and J by 4 bases, and 9 bases separated the two germline ends. This CDR3 contains 13 residues. CDR3 nucleotide sequence: TGTGCCAGCAGCTTAACCGACGGTTACGAGCAGTACTTC. Translation: CASSLTDGYEQYF.

This clonotype was observed many times. V usage is TRBV12-3 or TRBV12-4 and J usage is TRBJ2-7; perhaps TRBD2 as D (5 bases). Trimming removed 5 bases at V and 2 bases at J, with 13 bases between. The CDR3 spans 14 residues. CDR3 amino acids: CASSRVGETYEQYF. DNA of the CDR3: TGTGCCAGCAGTCGCGTGGGAGAGACCTACGAGCAGTACTTC.

This clonotype has at least ten counts. V gene TRBV6-2 or TRBV6-3 combines with J gene TRBJ1-1, with D unresolved. The CDR3 covers 13 residues. Germline V gene sequence: CDR1 MNHEY, CDR2 SVGEGT. V was pared by 5 bases and J by 8 bases, with 15 bases between. CDR3 protein: CASSNPGPHEAFF. CDR3 sequence (DNA): TGTGCCAGCAGTAATCCGGGTCCCCACGAAGCTTTCTTT.

In this sample, this clonotype turned up many times. The chain joins TRBV11-2 to TRBJ2-2; D uncertain. Trimming removed 1 base at V and 4 bases at J, with 4 bases between. Germline CDR1 is SGHAT and CDR2 is FQNNGV. The CDR3 has 13 residues. The DNA for the CDR3 is TGTGCCAGCAGCTTAGTTCCCACCGGGGAGCTGTTTTTT. Protein: CASSLVPTGELFF.

This clonotype occurred a few times. V usage is TRBV20-1 and J usage is TRBJ1-5; no clear D. This CDR3 spans 17 amino acids. Between the trimmed V and J ends, which lost 5 bases and 1 base, there was a span of 21 bases. Germline assignment: CDR1 DFQATT and CDR2 SNEGSKA (reference sequence). Here the CDR3 DNA reads TGCAGTGCTGAAGCTTTGGGTCTGACTGGGAGCAATCAGCCCCAGCATTTT. Translation gives CSAEALGLTGSNQPQHF.

As regards this clonotype: One end of the junction does not line up with germline, which may come from a read error. CDR3 loop: CASSLRLTSGYQETQYF. CDR3 sequence (DNA): TGTGCCAGCAGCTTGCGGTTAACTAGCGGGTACCAAGAGACCCAGTACTTC. The chain is built from TRBV5-1 and TRBJ2-5; 9 bases are shared with TRBD2. In germline, CDR1 is SGHRS, CDR2 YFSETQ. The CDR3 contains 17 residues.

This clonotype was found many times. V usage is TRBV20-1 and J usage is TRBJ2-1; unclear D gene. CDR1 and CDR2 (germline): DFQATT, SNEGSKA (reference sequence). The CDR3 spans 11 residues. Trimming removed 3 bases at V and 9 bases at J, with 9 bases between. CDR3 region: CSASDSFEQFF. In DNA, the CDR3 is TGCAGTGCTAGTGATAGTTTTGAGCAGTTCTTC.

This chain uses TRBV7-8 with TRBJ1-2; 7 bases align to TRBD1. With V trimmed by 5 bases and J by 2 bases, 5 bases remained unmatched. Germline CDR1 reads SGHVS; CDR2 reads FQNEAQ. The CDR3 has 14 amino acids. As DNA, the CDR3 is TGTGCCAGCAGCCGAACACAGGGGAACTATGGCTACACCTTC. As protein: CASSRTQGNYGYTF.

A word on this clonotype: A clone one base away is much larger, so this may be a read error. The chain employs TRBV6-2 or TRBV6-3 and TRBJ2-3, with D perhaps matching TRBD1 (6 bases). The CDR3 covers 13 residues. V gave up 10 bases and J gave up 3 bases, with 14 bases separating them. CDR1 and CDR2 from the germline V gene are MNHEY and SVGEGT. The CDR3 sequence: CATSGDRTDTQYF. CDR3 DNA sequence: TGTGCCACTTCAGGGGATAGGACAGATACGCAGTATTTT.

This clonotype was seen repeatedly, ten times or more. The chain has TRBV7-9 and TRBJ2-6; D is undetermined. The V end was cut by 0 bases, the J end by 3 bases, with 3 bases between. This CDR3 region has 14 residues. Germline assignment: CDR1 SEHNR and CDR2 FQNEAQ (reference sequence). The CDR3, as DNA: TGTGCCAGCAGCTTAGCGCTTGGGGCCAACGTCCTGACTTTC. It yields the protein CASSLALGANVLTF.